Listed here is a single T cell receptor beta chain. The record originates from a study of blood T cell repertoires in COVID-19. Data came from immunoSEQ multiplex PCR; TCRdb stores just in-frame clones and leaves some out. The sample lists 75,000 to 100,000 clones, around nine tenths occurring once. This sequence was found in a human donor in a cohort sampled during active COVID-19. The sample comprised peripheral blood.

Here the CDR3 DNA reads TGTGCCAGCAGCCCCGGGACAGGGGGCATAGAGGATAATTCACCCCTCCACTTT. Translated, it gives CASSPGTGGIEDNSPLHF. The chain employs TRBV3-1 (or the pseudogene TRBV3-2) and TRBJ1-6, with 12 bases matching TRBD1. V was clipped by 4 bases and J by 5 bases; unmatched bases: 9. CDR3 length: 18 amino acids. Per the germline V gene, CDR1 is LGHDT and CDR2 is YNNKEL (reference sequence).